The 24 T cell receptor beta chains below come from one sample, sequenced in a study of CD8 T cells in ankylosing spondylitis. TCRdb recomputed calls from the 5' RACE reads with MiXCR, one row per CDR3 protein. This table holds a few hundred thousand distinct CDR3 sequences, 15% to 20% found once. Sequencing used blood, either unsorted or a sorted T cell fraction (not recorded which). The receptors were sampled from a male donor with ankylosing spondylitis or in good health (not recorded which).

This clonotype has just a few counts. The J gene is TRBJ2-2, the V gene TRBV12-3 or TRBV12-4, with TRBD2 matching 8 bases. V lost 0 bases and J lost 1; bases outside the gene matches: 4. The CDR3 sequence is 17 residues long. The CDR3 spells CASSLALLAGNTGELFF. The CDR3 region has the DNA TGTGCCAGCAGTTTAGCGCTCCTAGCGGGGAACACCGGGGAGCTGTTTTTT.

This sequence joins TRBV12-3 or TRBV12-4 and TRBJ2-7; no firm D call. V lost 7 bases to trimming and J lost 5 bases, with 18 bases between them. CDR3 length: 14 amino acids. Here the CDR3 reads CASTTETTVHEQYF. The CDR3 DNA follows: TGTGCCAGCACTACCGAGACAACAGTCCACGAGCAGTACTTC.

There are many counts of this clonotype. The chain couples TRBV2 to TRBJ2-1; 13 bases align to TRBD2. V lost 3 bases, J lost 9 bases, and 8 bases stayed unmatched. The germline gives CDR1 SNHLY, CDR2 FYNNEI. The CDR3 consists of 16 residues. CDR3: CASSDSGLAGASEQFF. In nucleotides, the CDR3 is TGTGCCAGCAGTGACTCTGGACTAGCGGGAGCTAGTGAGCAGTTCTTC.

The V and J genes are TRBV7-2 and TRBJ2-3, with 8 bases identical to TRBD1. Germline CDR1 is SGHTA and CDR2 is FQGNSA. The CDR3 covers 15 residues. The junction had 8 bases not matched to a gene; V was cut back by 4 bases and J by 5 bases. The CDR3 DNA is TGTGCCAGCAGCTGGACGTCAGGGGGCGAAGATACGCAGTATTTT. Its protein product is CASSWTSGGEDTQYF.

The V call is TRBV6-1, the J call TRBJ1-5, with TRBD1 as a possible D gene (5 bases). V was pared by 6 bases and J by 2 bases, with 11 bases between. The length of the CDR3 is 14 residues. Germline-derived CDR1 and CDR2 are MNHNS and SASEGT. Here the CDR3 DNA reads TGTGCCAGCAGGAGGGGCGGAGGCAATCAGCCCCAGCATTTT. Protein sequence: CASRRGGGNQPQHF.

The rearrangement links TRBV21-1 to TRBJ2-1; no check of the table's D call, TRBD1, against the DNA was made. TRBV21-1 is classified as a pseudogene. This CDR3 has 13 residues. The CDR3 DNA reads as TGTGCCACCCCCAGGGGACGACACAATGAGCAGTTCTTC. Its protein product is CATPRGRHNEQFF.

This clonotype was counted a few times. V usage is TRBV10-3 and J usage is TRBJ1-1, with unresolved D. This CDR3 spans 15 amino acids. Trimming left V 5 bases short and J 1 base short, with 14 bases between. Germline CDR1 and CDR2: ENHRY and SYGVKD. The CDR3 loop reads CAISSPGTANTEAFF. In DNA, the CDR3 is TGTGCCATCAGTTCCCCAGGTACAGCGAACACTGAAGCTTTCTTT.

The rearrangement links TRBV4-3 to TRBJ2-7; D is perhaps TRBD1 or TRBD2 (7 bases each). CDR1 is LGHNA, CDR2 YSLEER, per germline. The CDR3 is made up of 15 amino acids. Trimming took off 2 bases at V and 6 bases at J, with 17 bases between the two ends. The CDR3 is CASSQTSTGEGEQYF. In DNA form, the CDR3 reads TGCGCCAGCAGCCAAACCTCAACAGGGGAGGGCGAGCAGTACTTC.

J is TRBJ2-7 and V is TRBV6-2 or TRBV6-3; D is perhaps TRBD2 (7 bases). This CDR3 is built from 18 residues. Germline V CDR1 and CDR2: MNHEY, SVGEGT. Trimming pared 5 bases from V and 4 bases from J, leaving 27 bases between. The CDR3 sequence is CASSGRRAQGRVMYEQYF. The CDR3 region has the DNA TGTGCCAGCAGTGGACGCAGGGCCCAGGGGAGGGTTATGTACGAGCAGTACTTC.

This clonotype was detected only a few times. This sequence joins TRBV3-1 and TRBJ1-4; no definite D call. CDR3 size: 15 residues. In germline, CDR1 is LGHDT, CDR2 YNNKEL (reference sequence). The V and J ends lost 1 base and 6 bases respectively, with 12 bases between them. The CDR3 DNA reads TGTGCCAGCAGCCAAGGGCCGGGTACCCATGAAAAACTGTTTTTT. Translation gives CASSQGPGTHEKLFF.

This clonotype was seen more than once but under ten times. J is TRBJ2-7 and V is TRBV4-3; TRBD1 agrees at 8 bases. The germline CDR1 and CDR2 sequences are LGHNA and YSLEER. After removal of 5 bases from V and 2 bases from J, the junction contained 8 bases not matched to a gene. CDR3 size: 15 residues. The CDR3 loop is CASSMIAGGAYEQYF. DNA for the CDR3: TGCGCCAGCAGCATGATCGCAGGGGGCGCCTACGAGCAGTACTTC.

The rearrangement uses TRBV11-2 and TRBJ2-1, with 11 positions matching TRBD2. J gave up 7 bases and V 0 bases, and 2 bases lay outside the gene matches. This CDR3 is built from 15 residues. Germline-derived CDR1 and CDR2 are SGHAT and FQNNGV. CDR3 in DNA: TGTGCCAGCAGCTTAGAACTAGCGGGAGATAATGAGCAGTTCTTC. Amino acid sequence: CASSLELAGDNEQFF.

This clonotype appeared a few times. The chain couples TRBV20-1 to TRBJ1-1; 7 bases are a match to TRBD1. The germline V gene encodes CDR1 DFQATT and CDR2 SNEGSKA (reference sequence). Trimming at V came to 0 bases and at J to 1 base, leaving 2 bases not matched to a gene. The CDR3 extends over 14 amino acids. The DNA for the CDR3 is TGCAGTGCTAGAGAGGAGGGGGCGAACACTGAAGCTTTCTTT. Its translation: CSAREEGANTEAFF.

This chain connects TRBV20-1 to TRBJ2-1; 7 bases are a match to TRBD2. From germline, CDR1 is DFQATT and CDR2 SNEGSKA (reference sequence). This CDR3 is built from 13 residues. Trimming took 3 bases from V and 7 from J; bases not matched to a gene: 6. The CDR3 reads CSARREFTNEQFF. CDR3 in DNA: TGCAGTGCTAGGCGGGAGTTTACGAATGAGCAGTTCTTC.

This clonotype turned up a few times. The V and J genes are TRBV12-3 or TRBV12-4 and TRBJ2-7, with 8 bases aligning to TRBD2. V gave up 3 bases and J gave up 0 bases; unmatched junction bases: 7. The CDR3 is made up of 16 amino acids. DNA for the CDR3: TGTGCCAGCAGTTTGAGGATAGCGGGGACCTCCTACGAGCAGTACTTC. It codes for CASSLRIAGTSYEQYF.

This clonotype has ten or more counts. The chain employs TRBV12-3 or TRBV12-4 and TRBJ2-5, with D unresolved. V lost 4 bases and J lost 3, with 6 bases in between. This CDR3 spans 12 amino acids. CDR3 sequence reads: CASSWAKETQYF. For the CDR3, the DNA is TGTGCCAGCAGTTGGGCAAAAGAGACCCAGTACTTC.

V gene TRBV11-2 combines with J gene TRBJ2-1, with D tentatively TRBD2 (6 bases). The CDR3 contains 14 residues. CDR1 is SGHAT and CDR2 is FQNNGV in the germline V gene. The V end was cut by 5 bases, the J end by 8 bases, with 16 bases between. The CDR3 loop is CASSPATRPDEQFF. The CDR3 DNA reads as TGTGCCAGCAGCCCGGCGACTAGGCCGGATGAGCAGTTCTTC.

Only a few counts were recorded for this clonotype. The V gene is TRBV3-1, the J gene TRBJ2-5, with TRBD1 matching over 10 bases. CDR3 length: 17 residues. Germline V gene data show CDR1 as LGHDT and CDR2 as YNNKEL (reference sequence). V shed 4 bases and J 1 base; nucleotides not matched to a gene: 9. CDR3 protein: CASSLLPGQGSQETQYF. CDR3 bases: TGTGCCAGCAGCCTTCTCCCGGGACAGGGGTCCCAAGAGACCCAGTACTTC.

The table lists this clonotype with many counts. V and J are TRBV29-1 and TRBJ2-1, with 8 nucleotides matching TRBD2. Germline-derived CDR1 and CDR2 are SQVTM and ANQGSEA. The V and J ends lost 0 bases and 8 bases, in that order; junction bases with no gene match: 18. The CDR3 consists of 18 residues. The CDR3 region has the DNA TGCAGCGTTGAAGATCTTTCCCCCGAAGCTAGCGGGTTGGATGAGCAGTTCTTC. This gives the protein CSVEDLSPEASGLDEQFF.

This clonotype was recorded many times. This rearrangement joins TRBV5-1 to TRBJ2-1; 9 nucleotides line up with TRBD2. This CDR3 comprises 15 residues. V lost 4 bases and J lost 5; bases outside the gene matches: 7. Germline CDR1 and CDR2: SGHRS and YFSETQ. The CDR3 coding sequence is TGCGCCAGCAGCAATACTAGCGGGCCCCACAATGAGCAGTTCTTC. It translates to CASSNTSGPHNEQFF.

This clonotype was observed many times. This chain joins TRBV4-2 and TRBJ2-5; D unclear. Germline assignment: CDR1 LGHNA and CDR2 YNFKEQ. Between the trimmed V and J ends, which lost 0 bases and 5 bases, there was a span of 7 bases. This CDR3 contains 13 residues. This chain's CDR3 is CASSQETVETQYF. CDR3 coding DNA: TGTGCCAGCAGCCAAGAGACCGTGGAGACCCAGTACTTC.

The chain couples TRBV4-1 to TRBJ1-2, with D hard to call. The CDR3 is 13 residues long. Per germline, CDR1 MGHRA and CDR2 YSYEKL. V dropped 1 base and J dropped 4 bases, with 7 bases sitting between them. The DNA for the CDR3 is TGCGCCAGCAGCCAAGCAAGCGTCTATGGCTACACCTTC. It is translated as CASSQASVYGYTF.

This clonotype was counted at least ten times. This chain joins TRBV4-1 and TRBJ2-5, with a tentative D call TRBD2 (6 bases). Trimming left V 4 bases short and J 5 bases short, with 17 bases between. Germline V lookup: CDR1 MGHRA, CDR2 YSYEKL. The length of the CDR3 is 15 residues. This chain's CDR3 is CASSLRMAGRETQYF. The CDR3 nucleotides read TGCGCCAGCAGCCTACGAATGGCGGGAAGGGAGACCCAGTACTTC.

The chain employs TRBV20-1 and TRBJ2-3; 16 bases are a match to TRBD2. The CDR3 contains 17 residues. Germline CDR1 reads DFQATT; CDR2 reads SNEGSKA (reference sequence). V gave up 6 bases and J gave up 3 bases; unmatched junction bases: 9. The CDR3 sequence: CSANPGLAGGPTDTQYF. For the CDR3, the DNA is TGCAGTGCGAACCCGGGACTAGCGGGAGGGCCTACAGATACGCAGTATTTT.